What follows are 18 T cell receptor beta chains derived from one specimen sequenced in a study of CD8+ T cells in alopecia areata. This sample's treatment: oral pan-JAK inhibitor, 5-10 mg twice daily. RNA was extracted and reverse transcribed into cDNA as the sequencing template. Assay used: immunoSEQ multiplex PCR; TCRdb lists only in-frame clones, some missing. The data contain 150,000 to 200,000 clones, around three fifths of them singletons. Sequencing was performed on CD4+ T cells sorted from blood, taken at week 24, from a patient treated with tofacitinib. The source is a human donor with alopecia areata.

The chain couples TRBV6-1 to TRBJ2-7; D is possibly TRBD2 (6 bases). The V and J ends lost 0 bases and 3 bases respectively, with 18 bases between them. This CDR3 is 17 amino acids long. CDR1 and CDR2 from the germline V gene are MNHNS and SASEGT. The CDR3 bases are TGTGCCAGCAGTGAAGCGGGAGGCAGCAAAATGAACTACGAGCAGTACTTC. It codes for CASSEAGGSKMNYEQYF.

This clone was counted a single time. The identical CDR3 is also encoded by other nucleotide sequences in the sample. The chain carries TRBV5-1 and TRBJ2-3; 10 bases are a match to TRBD2. Germline V gene data show CDR1 as SGHRS and CDR2 as YFSETQ. With 4 bases clipped from V and 3 bases from J, the junction kept 2 bases outside the gene matches. CDR3 size: 14 residues. The CDR3, as DNA: TGCGCCAGCAGCAGTAGCGGGGGGACAGATACGCAGTATTTT. Amino acid sequence: CASSSSGGTDTQYF.

The V and J genes are TRBV29-1 and TRBJ2-5; possible D gene TRBD2, 5 bases. Germline CDR1 reads SQVTM; CDR2 reads ANQGSEA. Trimming removed 6 bases at V and 4 bases at J, with 18 bases between. This CDR3 contains 14 residues. CDR3 DNA sequence: TGCAGCGTCGGGAAATCTGGGGTCGGAGAGACCCAGTACTTC. As protein: CSVGKSGVGETQYF.

This clone has only a few counts. The chain links TRBV6-6 to TRBJ1-3; 7 positions agree with TRBD1. The germline V gene has CDR1 MNHNY and CDR2 SVGAGI (reference sequence). The J segment lost 2 bases and the V segment lost 8 bases, leaving 9 bases of the junction unmatched. This CDR3 spans 15 amino acids. The CDR3 region is CASGGTGVTGNTIYF. CDR3 bases: TGTGCCAGCGGGGGAACAGGGGTTACTGGAAACACCATATATTTT.

This clone has a count of ten or more. The chain joins TRBV27 to TRBJ1-1; D perhaps matches TRBD1 (5 bases). Germline CDR1 reads MNHEY; CDR2 reads SMNVEV (reference sequence). Trimming stripped 6 bases from V and 4 bases from J, with 12 bases between. The CDR3 runs 13 residues. The CDR3 region is CASRNRGFTEAFF. DNA of the CDR3: TGTGCCAGCAGAAATAGGGGTTTCACTGAAGCTTTCTTT.

This clone was observed a single time. The genes are TRBV7-2 and TRBJ2-1; D not resolved. CDR3 length: 13 amino acids. V lost 5 bases, J lost 15 bases, and 20 bases lay in between. CDR1 is SGHTA and CDR2 is FQGNSA in the germline V gene. The CDR3 nucleotides are TGTGCCAGCAGCGCCTCTTTTGCGGAAAATCTGTTCTTC. Translated, it gives CASSASFAENLFF.

On this clone itself: The sample has other DNA sequences that encode this CDR3 too. This rearrangement joins TRBV29-1 to TRBJ1-5; 9 nucleotides agree with TRBD1. CDR1 and CDR2 (germline): SQVTM, ANQGSEA. V shed 6 bases and J 6 bases; nucleotides not matched to a gene: 3. This CDR3 region has 12 residues. As DNA, the CDR3 is TGCAGCGTGGGACAGGGTGGTCAGCCCCAGCATTTT. Its protein product is CSVGQGGQPQHF.

V is TRBV13 and J is TRBJ1-3; D gene uncertain. Trimming cost V 3 bases and J 7 bases, with 4 bases left between them. Germline values: CDR1 PRHDT, CDR2 FYEKMQ (reference sequence). CDR3 length: 11 amino acids. The CDR3 DNA reads as TGTGCCAGCAGCTTGGGGAACACCATATATTTT. Translation: CASSLGNTIYF.

The CDR3 coding sequence is TGTGCCAGCAGCTCAACCGGCCCCCCTGGCAACGAGCAGTACTTC. As protein: CASSSTGPPGNEQYF. The J gene is TRBJ2-7, the V gene TRBV5-6; D is ambiguous. This CDR3 contains 15 residues. Germline CDR1 reads SGHDT; CDR2 reads YYEEEE. V gave up 3 bases and J gave up 5 bases, with 18 bases separating them.

The gene calls are TRBV6-1 and TRBJ1-5; weak D call: TRBD1 (5 bases). Trimming removed 4 bases from V and 4 bases from J, with 11 bases in between. Germline V gene lookup returns CDR1 MNHNS and CDR2 SASEGT. This CDR3 has 14 amino acids. CDR3 coding DNA: TGTGCCAGCAGTGGGACGCAGGGTAATCAGCCCCAGCATTTT. Its protein product is CASSGTQGNQPQHF.

The sample holds one count of this clone. This chain links TRBV6-5 with TRBJ1-1; 7 bases map to TRBD1. In germline, CDR1 is MNHEY, CDR2 SVGAGI. V dropped 8 bases and J dropped 3; count of bases not matched to a gene: 9. CDR3 size: 14 residues. CDR3 protein: CASSLGRGYTEAFF. The CDR3 DNA reads as TGTGCCAGCTCGTTAGGCAGGGGGTACACTGAAGCTTTCTTT.

This chain uses TRBV10-3 with TRBJ1-6, with 8 bases identical to TRBD1. This CDR3 contains 15 residues. Per germline, CDR1 ENHRY and CDR2 SYGVKD. Losses at the gene ends were 10 bases for V and 4 bases for J; bases not matched to a gene: 9. In DNA form, the CDR3 reads TGTGCCACCTCCGACCGACAGGGGTATAATTCACCCCTCCACTTT. Residues: CATSDRQGYNSPLHF.

The rearrangement uses TRBV11-2 and TRBJ1-1; D perhaps matches TRBD1 (6 bases). Looked up from germline, CDR1 is SGHAT and CDR2 is FQNNGV. The V gene lost 1 base and the J gene lost 0 bases, with 9 bases spanning the gap. This CDR3 is built from 15 residues. The DNA of the CDR3 is TGTGCCAGCAGCTTAGCGACAGGCATGAACACTGAAGCTTTCTTT. Its protein is CASSLATGMNTEAFF.

In its sample, this clone was seen once. V usage is TRBV5-1 and J usage is TRBJ1-6, with 9 bases matching TRBD1. Trimming removed 4 bases from V and 6 bases from J; junction bases left unmatched: 17. Germline CDR1 SGHRS, CDR2 YFSETQ. The length of the CDR3 is 19 residues. The CDR3 here is CASSRRGQGTPSPNSPLHF. In nucleotides, the CDR3 is TGCGCCAGCAGCCGACGCGGACAGGGGACGCCGAGCCCTAATTCACCCCTCCACTTT.

J is TRBJ2-4 and V is TRBV11-3; D remains ambiguous. The CDR3 runs to 13 residues. The germline V gene encodes CDR1 SGHNT and CDR2 YENEEA. Trimming removed 6 bases from V and 3 bases from J, with 9 bases in between. This chain's CDR3 is CASRDRDKNIQYF. The CDR3 nucleotides read TGTGCCAGCAGGGATAGGGACAAAAACATTCAGTACTTC. The full variable domain, with the rest looked up from reference TRBV11-3 and TRBJ2-4, is EAGVVQSPRYKIIEKKQPVAFWCNPISGHNTLYWYLQNLGQGPELLIRYENEEAVDDSQLPKDRFSAERLKGVDSTLKIQPAELGDSAVYLCASRDRDKNIQYFGAGTRLSVL.

The chain joins TRBV6-5 to TRBJ1-5; D possibly corresponds to TRBD1 (6 bases). The germline V gene encodes CDR1 MNHEY and CDR2 SVGAGI. Trimming removed 7 bases at V and 7 bases at J, with 17 bases between. This CDR3 is built from 14 residues. CDR3 in amino acids: CASNLDRSVQPQHF. The CDR3 nucleotides read TGTGCCAGCAACTTGGACAGATCCGTACAGCCCCAGCATTTT.

The chain carries TRBV6-5 and TRBJ2-5; the match to TRBD1 covers 7 bases. After removal of 10 bases from V and 5 bases from J, the junction contained 10 bases not matched to a gene. This CDR3 region has 13 residues. CDR1 MNHEY and CDR2 SVGAGI come from the germline V gene. The CDR3 here is CAISGQATETQYF. The DNA of the CDR3 is TGTGCCATCAGCGGACAGGCTACTGAGACCCAGTACTTC.

This clone has only a few counts. J is TRBJ1-2 and V is TRBV29-1; unclear D gene. This CDR3 is built from 14 residues. Germline CDR1 is SQVTM and CDR2 is ANQGSEA. Between the trimmed V and J ends, which lost 4 bases and 7 bases, there was a span of 19 bases. In DNA, the CDR3 is TGCAGCGTTGTCATACAGCACTCAACGGGTGGCTACACCTTC. Translating gives CSVVIQHSTGGYTF.